The rows below give T cell receptor beta chains drawn from one sample of a study of blood T cell repertoires in COVID-19. Some clones are missing from TCRdb's copy, which holds only in-frame ones; the method was immunoSEQ multiplex PCR. The profile covers about 22,000 clones, with around 80% appearing a single time and 22% taken by the ten largest. The sample taken for sequencing was peripheral blood. The receptors derive from a man older than 75 with active or convalescent COVID-19. Each CDR3 is given with its conserved first and last residue.

v_gene	j_gene	CDR3aa
TRBV11-2	TRBJ2-3	CASSLVLGAASDTQYF
TRBV27	TRBJ1-2	CASSFGIGGNYGYTF
TRBV6-2/TRBV6-3	TRBJ2-3	CASSYGTGDPDTQYF
TRBV5-1	TRBJ2-7	CASSSLAGGSEQYF
TRBV19	TRBJ1-2	CASSMRLHYGYTF
TRBV28	TRBJ2-7	CASSLSRSYEQYF
TRBV5-1	TRBJ2-1	CASSLGLAGGYNEQFF
TRBV24-1	TRBJ2-1	CATRQGYNEQFF
TRBV6-5	TRBJ2-1	CASRNLAELLNEQFF
TRBV24-1	TRBJ1-2	CATSDRGYGYTF
TRBV5-8	TRBJ2-6	CAIGGTGITGANVLTF
TRBV6-5	TRBJ2-5	CASRALLAPETQYF
TRBV3-1/TRBV3-2	TRBJ2-7	CASSRSLAGASSYEQYF
TRBV18	TRBJ2-1	CASSPQAASGGWNNEQFF
TRBV2	TRBJ2-3	CASSRPGVNTDTQYF
TRBV19	TRBJ1-4	CASSSSGGNNEKLFF
TRBV11-2	TRBJ2-7	CASSLEYYEQYF
TRBV7-2	TRBJ2-7	CASSLSRGGNYEQYF
TRBV2	TRBJ2-7	CASSMTGQGAYEQYF
TRBV12-3/TRBV12-4	TRBJ1-5	CASNDRVQQPQHF
TRBV5-6	TRBJ1-6	CASRRGQGLYNSPLHF
TRBV3-1/TRBV3-2	TRBJ2-3	CASSQGPSGGGDTQYF
TRBV2	TRBJ2-1	CASSDWGGGYNEQFF
TRBV6-5	TRBJ1-4	CASSILEGSEKLFF
TRBV5-5	TRBJ1-1	CASRPTPGSVTEAFF
TRBV27	TRBJ1-2	CASSLSAGRVSGYTF
TRBV6-1	TRBJ1-5	CASSETGGYNQPQHF
TRBV18	TRBJ1-2	CASSPSQVYGYTF
TRBV5-1	TRBJ2-2	CASSRGQNTGELFF
TRBV5-5	TRBJ1-1	CASSLGGLENTEAFF
TRBV2	TRBJ2-3	CASDRRELVGTDTQYF
TRBV9	TRBJ2-3	CASSPGLAGGRSDTQYF